This T cell receptor (beta chain) was identified during a study of blood T cell repertoires in COVID-19. The CDR3 is 14 amino acids. Germline loops: CDR1 SNHLY, CDR2 FYNNEI. The germline V and J ends were trimmed by 1 base and 2 bases, with 6 bases remaining between them. Per the study methods: How many nucleated cells were present was estimated from reference gene primer amplification. Repertoires were generated with immunoSEQ multiplex PCR, while TCRdb's copy carries only in-frame clones and drops some. V and J calls plus clone size are reproduced from that table; the DNA served to infer D and trimming. Altogether around 270,000 clones are present, roughly 84% being singletons, with the ten largest covering over 1.5%.

The sequenced material came from peripheral blood. The chain links TRBV2 to TRBJ1-5; D call uncertain. The sequence derives from a woman aged 40 to 49 who had recovered from COVID-19. CDR3 nucleotide sequence: TGTGCCAGCAGTGAAGTTACAGGCAATCAGCCCCAGCATTTT. This encodes CASSEVTGNQPQHF.